Only one count was recorded for the clone carrying this T cell receptor (beta chain). V was clipped by 3 bases and J by 2 bases; unmatched bases: 5. CDR3 size: 15 residues. Looked up from germline, CDR1 is MNHGY and CDR2 is SVAAGI. These data originate in a study of OX40 agonist ivuxolimab in advanced cancers. Repertoires were generated with immunoSEQ multiplex PCR, while TCRdb's copy carries only in-frame clones and drops some. The table includes approximately 80,000 clones, approximately 90% detected once. This specimen consisted of CD4+ or CD8+ T cells sorted from blood, obtained in a trial of the OX40 agonist ivuxolimab. The chain links TRBV6-9 to TRBJ2-7; 9 bases match TRBD2. The sequence was collected from an adult with an advanced solid tumor such as melanoma, head and neck, liver or kidney cancer. The CDR3 loop reads CASSYGAGGPYEQYF. The CDR3 DNA sequence: TGTGCCAGCAGTTACGGAGCGGGGGGTCCCTACGAGCAGTACTTC.